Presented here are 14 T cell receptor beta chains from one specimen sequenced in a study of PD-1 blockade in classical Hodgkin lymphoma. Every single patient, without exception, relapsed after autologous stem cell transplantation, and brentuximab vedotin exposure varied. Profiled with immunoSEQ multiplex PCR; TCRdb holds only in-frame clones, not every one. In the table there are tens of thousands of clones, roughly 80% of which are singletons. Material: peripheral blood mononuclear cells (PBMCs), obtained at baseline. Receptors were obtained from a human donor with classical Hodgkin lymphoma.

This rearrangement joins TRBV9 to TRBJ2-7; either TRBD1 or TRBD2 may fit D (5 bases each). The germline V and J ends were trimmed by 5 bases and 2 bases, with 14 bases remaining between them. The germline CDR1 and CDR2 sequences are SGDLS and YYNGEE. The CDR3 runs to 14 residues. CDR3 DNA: TGTGCCAGCAGTCCGGGACGGAATACCTACGAGCAGTACTTC. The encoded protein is CASSPGRNTYEQYF.

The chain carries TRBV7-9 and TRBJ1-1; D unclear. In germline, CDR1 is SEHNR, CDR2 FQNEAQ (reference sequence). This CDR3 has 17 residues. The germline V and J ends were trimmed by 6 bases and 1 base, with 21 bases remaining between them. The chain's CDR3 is CASSLGPLSRANTEAFF. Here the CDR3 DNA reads TGTGCCAGCAGTCTCGGACCCCTTTCAAGGGCGAACACTGAAGCTTTCTTT. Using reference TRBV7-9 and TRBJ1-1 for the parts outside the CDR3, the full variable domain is DTGVSQNPRHKITKRGQNVTFRCDPISEHNRLYWYRQTLGQGPEFLTYFQNEAQLEKSRLLSDRFSAERPKGSFSTLEIQRTEQGDSAMYLCASSLGPLSRANTEAFFGQGTRLTVV.

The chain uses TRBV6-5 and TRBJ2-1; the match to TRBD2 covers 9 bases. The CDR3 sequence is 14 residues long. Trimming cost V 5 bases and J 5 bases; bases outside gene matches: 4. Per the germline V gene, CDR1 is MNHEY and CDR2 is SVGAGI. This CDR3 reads CASSRQRGDNEQFF. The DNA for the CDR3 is TGTGCCAGCAGTCGGCAGCGGGGGGACAATGAGCAGTTCTTC.

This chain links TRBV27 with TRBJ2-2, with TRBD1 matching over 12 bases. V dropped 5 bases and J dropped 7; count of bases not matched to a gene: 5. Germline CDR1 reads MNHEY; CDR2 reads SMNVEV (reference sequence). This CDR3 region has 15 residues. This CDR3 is CASSLGQGAGGELFF. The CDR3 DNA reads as TGTGCCAGCAGTCTGGGACAGGGGGCGGGCGGGGAGCTGTTTTTT.

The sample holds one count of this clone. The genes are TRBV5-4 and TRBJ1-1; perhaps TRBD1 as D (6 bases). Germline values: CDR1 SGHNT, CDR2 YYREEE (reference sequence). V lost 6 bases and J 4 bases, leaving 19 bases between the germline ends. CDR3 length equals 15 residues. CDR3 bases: TGTGCCAGCATCAACGAAGGGGGAAGTTCCACTGAAGCTTTCTTT. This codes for CASINEGGSSTEAFF.

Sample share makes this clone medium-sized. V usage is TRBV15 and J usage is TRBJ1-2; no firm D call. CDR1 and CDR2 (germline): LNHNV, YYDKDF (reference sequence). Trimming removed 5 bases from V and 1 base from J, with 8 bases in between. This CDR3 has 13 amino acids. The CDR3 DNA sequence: TGTGCCACCAGCGGCGAAAATAACTATGGCTACACCTTC. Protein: CATSGENNYGYTF.

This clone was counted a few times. CDR3 sequence reads: CASSLGGDTQYF. The DNA for the CDR3 is TGTGCCAGCAGCTTAGGGGGAGATACGCAGTATTTT. This rearrangement joins TRBV11-2 to TRBJ2-3, with no clear D. The V end lost 1 base, the J end lost 5 bases, and 4 bases lay between the germline ends. Germline CDR1 is SGHAT and CDR2 is FQNNGV. The CDR3 runs to 12 residues.

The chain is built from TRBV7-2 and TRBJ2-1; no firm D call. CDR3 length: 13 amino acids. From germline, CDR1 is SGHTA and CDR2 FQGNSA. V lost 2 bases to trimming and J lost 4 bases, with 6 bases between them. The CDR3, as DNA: TGTGCCAGCAGCTTACTTGGTTACAATGAGCAGTTCTTC. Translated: CASSLLGYNEQFF.

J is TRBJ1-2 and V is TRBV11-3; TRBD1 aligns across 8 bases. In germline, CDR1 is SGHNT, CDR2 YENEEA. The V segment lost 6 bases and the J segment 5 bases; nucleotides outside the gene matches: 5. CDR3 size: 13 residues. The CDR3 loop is CASSRDRRYGYTF. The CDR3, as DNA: TGTGCCAGCAGTCGGGACAGGCGATATGGCTACACCTTC.

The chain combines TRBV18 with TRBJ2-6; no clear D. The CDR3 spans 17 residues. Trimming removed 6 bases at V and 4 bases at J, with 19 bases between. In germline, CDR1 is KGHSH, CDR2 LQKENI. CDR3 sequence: CASSGRVSVEGANVLTF. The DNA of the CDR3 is TGTGCCAGCTCCGGCCGCGTTTCGGTGGAAGGGGCCAACGTCCTGACTTTC.

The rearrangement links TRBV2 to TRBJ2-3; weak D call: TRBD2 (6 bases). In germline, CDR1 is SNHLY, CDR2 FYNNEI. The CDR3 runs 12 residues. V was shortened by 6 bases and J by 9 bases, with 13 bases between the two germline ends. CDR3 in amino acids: CASRTSQGTQYF. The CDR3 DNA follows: TGTGCCAGCAGGACTAGTCAAGGAACGCAGTATTTT. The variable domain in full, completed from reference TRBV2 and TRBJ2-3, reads EPEVTQTPSHQVTQMGQEVILRCVPISNHLYFYWYRQILGQKVEFLVSFYNNEISEKSEIFDDQFSVERPDGSNFTLKIRSTKLEDSAMYFCASRTSQGTQYFGPGTRLTVL.

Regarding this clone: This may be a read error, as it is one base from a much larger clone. CDR3 sequence: CASSGTGHYGYTF. The CDR3 DNA reads TGTGCCAGCAGCGGGACAGGGCACTATGGCTACACCTTC. The chain uses TRBV6-5 and TRBJ1-2; 9 bases fit TRBD1. V lost 6 bases to trimming and J lost 3 bases; unmatched junction nucleotides: 2. Germline V CDR1 and CDR2: MNHEY, SVGAGI. The CDR3 covers 13 residues.

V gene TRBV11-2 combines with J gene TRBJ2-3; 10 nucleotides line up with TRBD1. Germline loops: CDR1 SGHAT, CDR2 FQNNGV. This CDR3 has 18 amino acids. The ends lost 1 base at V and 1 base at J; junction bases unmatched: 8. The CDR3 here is CASSLGGQGPRGTDTQYF. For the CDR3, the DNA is TGTGCCAGCAGCTTAGGGGGACAGGGGCCTAGGGGCACAGATACGCAGTATTTT.

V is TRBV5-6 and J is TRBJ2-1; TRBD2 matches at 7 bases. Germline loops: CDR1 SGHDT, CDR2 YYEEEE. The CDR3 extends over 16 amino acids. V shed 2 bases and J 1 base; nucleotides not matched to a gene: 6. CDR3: CASSLTSAYSYNEQFF. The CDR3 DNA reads TGTGCCAGCAGCTTAACTAGCGCTTATTCCTACAATGAGCAGTTCTTC.